This record looks at one T cell receptor beta chain sequence and its context. Its antigen remains unidentified. These data come from a study of cytomegalovirus exposure and HLA in healthy donors. Overall study findings and caveats: The study put 150 to 200 TCR beta chains on its list as cytomegalovirus-associated. Association with HLA alleles at 0.05 false discovery rate was found for 16,951 TCR beta sequences in a later analysis.

60 Vbeta and 13 Jbeta primers were used in PCR. Measured with immunoSEQ multiplex PCR; TCRdb has only the in-frame clones, and not every one. The data show 200,000 to 250,000 clones, 70% to 80% seen once. V was trimmed by 6 bases and J by 5 bases, leaving 10 bases between them. The CDR3 contains 13 residues. Looked up from germline, CDR1 is SNHLY and CDR2 is FYNNEI. The receptor's source is a male donor in good health and CMV-seronegative. This chain uses TRBV2 with TRBJ1-4; tentative D call: TRBD1 (5 bases). Sequences were obtained from PBMCs. The CDR3 region is CASRRTQNEKLFF. CDR3 nucleotides: TGTGCCAGCAGACGGACACAAAATGAAAAACTGTTTTTT.